The 11 T cell receptor beta chains below come from one sample, sequenced in a study of blood T cell repertoires in COVID-19. Assay: immunoSEQ multiplex PCR; the TCRdb copy retains only in-frame clones and omits some. This sample has approximately 70,000 clones; over 65% occur once, and the top ten carry roughly 0.83%. Sequenced: peripheral blood. These receptors were obtained from a woman in her 70s with acute or convalescent COVID-19.

The chain has TRBV6-4 and TRBJ2-3; D not certain. The CDR3 has 13 amino acids. Deletions cut 5 bases from V and 6 bases from J, with 12 bases between. Germline V gives CDR1 MRHNA, CDR2 SNTAGT. CDR3 amino acids: CASSLEAVDTQYF. Written as DNA, the CDR3 is TGTGCCAGCAGTCTTGAGGCGGTGGATACGCAGTATTTT.

The chain recombines TRBV23-1 with TRBJ2-3; D gene uncertain. TRBV23-1 falls under the ORF class, with uncertain function. Trimming removed 6 bases at V and 5 bases at J, with 15 bases between. The CDR3 is 14 residues long. The CDR3 region has the DNA TGCGCCAGCAGCCCTATCCTTATTAGAGATACGCAGTATTTT. Amino acid sequence: CASSPILIRDTQYF.

The chain has TRBV5-1 and TRBJ1-2; 9 bases are shared with TRBD1. The CDR3 contains 15 residues. J was trimmed by 4 bases and V by 0 bases; bases with no gene match: 4. Germline CDR1 SGHRS, CDR2 YFSETQ. The CDR3 sequence: CASSLGDREGYGYTF. DNA of the CDR3: TGCGCCAGCAGCTTGGGGGACAGGGAGGGCTATGGCTACACCTTC.

This clone was detected once. The rearrangement links TRBV4-2 to TRBJ2-5; the D gene is possibly TRBD1 (5 bases). CDR1 and CDR2 (germline): LGHNA, YNFKEQ. V lost 0 bases to trimming and J lost 5 bases, with 22 bases between them. This CDR3 has 18 residues. CDR3 sequence reads: CASSQDLGEWGVGETQYF. The CDR3 DNA reads TGTGCCAGCAGCCAAGATCTAGGGGAATGGGGCGTTGGGGAGACCCAGTACTTC.

This rearrangement joins TRBV5-1 to TRBJ2-2, with TRBD2 identical over 8 bases. Germline V gives CDR1 SGHRS, CDR2 YFSETQ. There are 13 residues in the CDR3. Trimming took 3 bases from V and 6 from J; bases not matched to a gene: 1. The CDR3 is CASSSGLAGELFF. The CDR3 nucleotides are TGCGCCAGCAGCTCGGGACTAGCCGGGGAGCTGTTTTTT.

The rearrangement joins TRBV19 to TRBJ2-1; a weak D match, TRBD2 (5 bases). The CDR3 totals 14 residues. V shed 9 bases and J shed 9 bases, with 21 bases lying between them. CDR1 is LNHDA, CDR2 SQIVND, per germline (reference sequence). The DNA for the CDR3 is TGTGCCAGCGACTCGCGAGGGCAAAAGGGTGAGCAGTTCTTC. This translates into CASDSRGQKGEQFF. The full variable domain, completed using reference TRBV19 and TRBJ2-1, is DGGITQSPKYLFRKEGQNVTLSCEQNLNHDAMYWYRQDPGQGLRLIYYSQIVNDFQKGDIAEGYSVSREKKESFPLTVTSAQKNPTAFYLCASDSRGQKGEQFFGPGTRLTVL.

The chain recombines TRBV19 with TRBJ2-2; 8 bases fit TRBD2. Trimming removed 6 bases from V and 5 bases from J; junction bases left unmatched: 11. This CDR3 contains 16 residues. CDR1 is LNHDA and CDR2 is SQIVND in the germline V gene (reference sequence). CDR3 loop: CASRLAAHALTGELFF. The CDR3 coding sequence is TGTGCCAGTAGACTAGCGGCACATGCTTTGACCGGGGAGCTGTTTTTT. Filled out from reference TRBV19 and TRBJ2-2, the complete variable domain reads DGGITQSPKYLFRKEGQNVTLSCEQNLNHDAMYWYRQDPGQGLRLIYYSQIVNDFQKGDIAEGYSVSREKKESFPLTVTSAQKNPTAFYLCASRLAAHALTGELFFGEGSRLTVL.

V gene TRBV4-3 combines with J gene TRBJ1-3; 9 nucleotides align to TRBD1. CDR1 is LGHNA, CDR2 YSLEER, per germline. V trimming: 4 bases; J trimming: 4 bases; junction bases outside the gene matches: 8. The CDR3 runs 16 residues. The DNA for the CDR3 is TGCGCCAGCAGCCCATTCGTTACAGGGGGCGGAAACACCATATATTTT. Translating it yields CASSPFVTGGGNTIYF.

The rearrangement links TRBV7-9 to TRBJ1-2; TRBD1 matches 9 bases. V gave up 4 bases and J gave up 8 bases; unmatched junction bases: 11. Per germline, CDR1 SEHNR and CDR2 FQNEAQ (reference sequence). The CDR3 length is 15 residues. CDR3 sequence (DNA): TGTGCCAGCAGCTCGAGGGGACAGGGTCACGGCGGCTACACCTTC. Amino acids: CASSSRGQGHGGYTF.

This chain links TRBV7-2 with TRBJ1-1; 7 bases agree with TRBD1. This CDR3 region has 16 residues. V shed 1 base and J 0 bases; nucleotides not matched to a gene: 5. Germline loops: CDR1 SGHTA, CDR2 FQGNSA. In DNA form, the CDR3 reads TGTGCCAGCAGCTTAGGTGGAGGGGGCGTGAACACTGAAGCTTTCTTT. The encoded protein is CASSLGGGGVNTEAFF. The full variable domain, in which reference TRBV7-2 and TRBJ1-1 provide the parts outside the CDR3, is GAGVSQSPSNKVTEKGKDVELRCDPISGHTALYWYRQSLGQGLEFLIYFQGNSAPDKSGLPSDRFSAERTGGSVSTLTIQRTQQEDSAVYLCASSLGGGGVNTEAFFGQGTRLTVV.

This rearrangement joins TRBV25-1 to TRBJ1-1; D uncertain. The germline V and J ends were trimmed by 7 bases and 1 base, with 10 bases remaining between them. This CDR3 region has 13 residues. In germline, CDR1 is MGHDK, CDR2 SYGVNS. The CDR3 sequence is CASTRSGNTEAFF. The CDR3 coding sequence is TGTGCCAGCACAAGGAGCGGGAACACTGAAGCTTTCTTT.